This T cell receptor (beta chain) was identified in a study of cytomegalovirus exposure and HLA in healthy donors. As for the study in general: In an earlier analysis, around 120 million unique TCR beta sequences were found from some 180 million T cells. The study's findings and limits: Reports credit the classifier with highly specific, highly sensitive diagnosis of cytomegalovirus status. The study found most TCR sequences rare, yet found some public TCRs in many donors.

CDR3 length: 14 residues. Germline-derived CDR1 and CDR2 are MDHEN and SYDVKM. Deletions cut 4 bases from V and 11 bases from J, with 20 bases between. Use of 60 Vbeta and 13 Jbeta primers characterized the PCR. Method: immunoSEQ multiplex PCR; TCRdb's copy keeps in-frame clones and lacks some. The data show about 150,000 clones, with about two thirds seen just once and approximately 1.6% held by the top ten. For this clone: Its antigen is undetermined.

The V call is TRBV28, the J call TRBJ1-1; D possibly corresponds to TRBD1 (5 bases). Sequenced sample: PBMCs. This sequence originates from a woman younger than 35 in good health and CMV-seronegative. The CDR3 reads CASSSMVLQGDAFF. The CDR3 coding sequence is TGTGCCAGCAGTTCAATGGTCCTGCAGGGTGACGCTTTCTTT.